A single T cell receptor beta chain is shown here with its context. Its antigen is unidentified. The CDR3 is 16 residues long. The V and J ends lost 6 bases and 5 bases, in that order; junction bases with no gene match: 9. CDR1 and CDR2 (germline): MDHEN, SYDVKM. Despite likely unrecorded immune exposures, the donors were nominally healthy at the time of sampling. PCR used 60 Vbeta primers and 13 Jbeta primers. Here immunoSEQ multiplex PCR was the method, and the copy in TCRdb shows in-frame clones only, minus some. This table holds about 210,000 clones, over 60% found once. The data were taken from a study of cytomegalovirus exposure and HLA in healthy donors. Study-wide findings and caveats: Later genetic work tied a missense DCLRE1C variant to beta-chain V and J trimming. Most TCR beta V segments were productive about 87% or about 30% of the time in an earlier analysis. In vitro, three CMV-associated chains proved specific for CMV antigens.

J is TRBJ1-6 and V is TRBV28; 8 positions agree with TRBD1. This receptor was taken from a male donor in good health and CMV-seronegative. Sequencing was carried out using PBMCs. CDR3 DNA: TGTGCCAGCAGCCGCAGGGGGCGCAGAAATAATTCACCCCTCCACTTT. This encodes CASSRRGRRNNSPLHF.